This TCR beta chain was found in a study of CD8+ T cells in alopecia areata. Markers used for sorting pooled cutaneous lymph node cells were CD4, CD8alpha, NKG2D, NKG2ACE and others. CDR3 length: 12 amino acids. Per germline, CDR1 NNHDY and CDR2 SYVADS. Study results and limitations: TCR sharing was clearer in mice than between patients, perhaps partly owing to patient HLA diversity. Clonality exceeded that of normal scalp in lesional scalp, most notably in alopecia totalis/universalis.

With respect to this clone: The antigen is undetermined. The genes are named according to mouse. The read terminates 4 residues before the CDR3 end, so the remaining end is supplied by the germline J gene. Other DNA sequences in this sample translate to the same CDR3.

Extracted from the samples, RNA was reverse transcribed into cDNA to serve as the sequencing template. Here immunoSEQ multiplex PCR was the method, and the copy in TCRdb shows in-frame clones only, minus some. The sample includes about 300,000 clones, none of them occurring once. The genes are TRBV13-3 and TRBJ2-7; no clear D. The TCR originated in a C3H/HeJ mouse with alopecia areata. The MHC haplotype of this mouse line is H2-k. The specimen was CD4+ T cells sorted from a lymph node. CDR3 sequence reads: CASSEQIYEQYF. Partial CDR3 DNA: TGTGCCAGCAGCGAACAGATATAT.